A selection of T cell receptor beta chains follows, all from one sample in a study of shared clonotypes between healthy human individuals. Repertoires were generated with immunoSEQ multiplex PCR, while TCRdb's copy carries only in-frame clones and drops some. The sample has some 1 million clones, about 70% seen once. Input material: memory CD4+ T cells sorted from blood. All receptors come from a man aged 18 to 29 in good health. Both conserved end residues are part of each CDR3. The D gene is left open where the match is weak. Some rows have no size entry. The others give once, few or many, or a class for an expanded clone.

CASSLKLAGVKNYEQYF TGTGCCAGCAGCTTAAAGCTAGCGGGAGTAAAGAACTACGAGCAGTACTTC TRBV7-8 TRBD2 TRBJ2-7 .
CASSFQGFNEKLFF TGTGCCAGCAGCTTCCAGGGGTTTAATGAAAAACTGTTTTTT TRBV7-9 . TRBJ1-4 .
CASSEATVNYGYTF TGCGCCAGCAGTGAGGCGACTGTCAACTATGGCTACACCTTC TRBV10-2 . TRBJ1-2 .
CASKTDSSYNSPLHF TGTGCCAGTAAAACGGACAGCTCCTATAATTCACCCCTCCACTTT TRBV19 . TRBJ1-6 .
CATSLLRGRSATDTQYF TGTGCCACCAGCCTACTACGGGGCAGAAGCGCCACAGATACGCAGTATTTT TRBV15 . TRBJ2-3 .
CASSPPGTVLDTQYF TGTGCCAGCTCACCACCAGGGACCGTCCTAGATACGCAGTATTTT TRBV18 . TRBJ2-3 many
CARTGGSNEKLFF TGTGCCCGAACAGGGGGGTCTAATGAAAAACTGTTTTTT TRBV30 TRBD1 TRBJ1-4 .
CASKLAGGPTDTQYF TGTGCCAGCAAACTAGCGGGAGGGCCTACAGATACGCAGTATTTT TRBV27 TRBD2 TRBJ2-3 .
CASSLVAGLQDPHSYTF TGCGCCAGCAGCCTGGTCGCGGGTTTACAAGACCCCCATAGCTACACCTTC TRBV5-1 . TRBJ1-2 .
CASSERETEAFF TGTGCCAGCAGTGAAAGGGAAACTGAAGCTTTCTTT TRBV6-1 . TRBJ1-1 few
CASSIPGRATNEKLFF TGTGCCAGCAGTATCCCGGGGCGAGCAACTAATGAAAAACTGTTTTTT TRBV28 . TRBJ1-4 .
CASSRQGAGANVLTF TGCGCCAGCAGTCGACAGGGTGCTGGGGCCAACGTCCTGACTTTC TRBV4-3 TRBD1 TRBJ2-6 .
CASSVATRPDEKLFF TGTGCCAGCAGCGTAGCTACTAGGCCGGATGAAAAACTGTTTTTT TRBV9 . TRBJ1-4 few
CASSSDSGGGYEQYF TGTGCCAGCAGCTCGGACAGCGGGGGGGGTTACGAGCAGTACTTC TRBV11-1 TRBD2 TRBJ2-7 .
CASSERSRANWETQYF TGTGCCAGCAGTGAAAGATCTAGGGCGAATTGGGAGACCCAGTACTTC TRBV6-1 . TRBJ2-5 few
CACSHTTGFLGNEQFF TGTGCCTGCAGCCATACCACTGGTTTTCTGGGCAATGAGCAGTTCTTC TRBV7-8 . TRBJ2-1 once
CASSERSVSSYEQYF TGCGCCAGCAGTGAAAGGTCCGTGAGCTCCTACGAGCAGTACTTC TRBV10-2 . TRBJ2-7 .
CATSREGAALNIQYF TGTGCCACCAGCAGAGAGGGAGCGGCCTTAAACATTCAGTACTTC TRBV15 . TRBJ2-4 .
CASSPPSRTGYEQYF TGTGCCAGCTCACCACCGTCTCGGACAGGGTACGAGCAGTACTTC TRBV18 TRBD1 TRBJ2-7 .
CSVGLGTGGNQPQHF TGCAGCGTCGGATTGGGGACAGGGGGCAATCAGCCCCAGCATTTT TRBV29-1 TRBD1 TRBJ1-5 .
CASSSSQLSQGEKLFF TGCGCCAGCAGTTCCTCTCAACTCTCCCAAGGGGAAAAACTGTTTTTT TRBV5-1 . TRBJ1-4 .
CASSSELARAQYF TGTGCCAGCAGCTCAGAACTAGCCCGGGCGCAGTATTTT TRBV7-2 . TRBJ2-3 .
CASSSSSPLAGTDTQYF TGCGCCAGCAGCTCCTCTTCTCCCCTAGCGGGCACAGATACGCAGTATTTT TRBV5-1 TRBD2 TRBJ2-3 .
CASSPVDRSYEQYF TGTGCCAGCAGTCCCGTCGACCGGTCCTACGAGCAGTACTTC TRBV27 . TRBJ2-7 .
CASALTRNTEAFF TGTGCCAGCGCCCTTACGAGGAACACTGAAGCTTTCTTT TRBV6-6 . TRBJ1-1 .
CSAATNEKLFF TGCAGCGCCGCTACCAATGAAAAACTGTTTTTT TRBV29-1 . TRBJ1-4 .
CASNRGQFTDTQYF TGTGCCAGCAACAGGGGGCAGTTCACAGATACGCAGTATTTT TRBV19 TRBD1 TRBJ2-3 .
CASKGGSGNEQYF TGTGCCAGCAAGGGCGGGAGTGGGAACGAGCAGTACTTC TRBV6-6 TRBD2 TRBJ2-7 few
CASSLGQGNTDTQYF TGCGCCAGCAGCCTCGGACAGGGAAACACAGATACGCAGTATTTT TRBV4-3 TRBD1 TRBJ2-3 .
CASSEAQISPLAKNIQYF TGTGCCAGCAGTGAAGCCCAAATCAGTCCGCTAGCCAAAAACATTCAGTACTTC TRBV6-1 . TRBJ2-4 many
CASSPGLAGGGAGELFF TGTGCCAGCAGCCCCGGGCTAGCGGGGGGCGGCGCCGGGGAGCTGTTTTTT TRBV11-2 TRBD2 TRBJ2-2 few
CASSRLGAQTYEQYF TGTGCCAGCAGCCGCCTGGGGGCTCAGACCTACGAGCAGTACTTC TRBV7-8 . TRBJ2-7 .
CASREGLNTGELFF TGCGCCAGCAGGGAGGGCCTGAACACCGGGGAGCTGTTTTTT TRBV10-1 . TRBJ2-2 .
CASSQAATSGTYNEQFF TGTGCCAGTAGCCAAGCGGCGACTAGCGGGACCTACAATGAGCAGTTCTTC TRBV19 TRBD2 TRBJ2-1 .
CASSLQGPSRDTEAFF TGCGCCAGCAGCTTACAGGGGCCCTCCAGGGACACTGAAGCTTTCTTT TRBV5-1 TRBD1 TRBJ1-1 .
CASSEAASDTQYF TGTGCCAGCAGTGAAGCGGCCTCAGATACGCAGTATTTT TRBV25-1 . TRBJ2-3 .
CASRRTGIDTIYF TGTGCCAGCAGACGGACAGGAATCGACACCATATATTTT TRBV5-6 TRBD1 TRBJ1-3 .